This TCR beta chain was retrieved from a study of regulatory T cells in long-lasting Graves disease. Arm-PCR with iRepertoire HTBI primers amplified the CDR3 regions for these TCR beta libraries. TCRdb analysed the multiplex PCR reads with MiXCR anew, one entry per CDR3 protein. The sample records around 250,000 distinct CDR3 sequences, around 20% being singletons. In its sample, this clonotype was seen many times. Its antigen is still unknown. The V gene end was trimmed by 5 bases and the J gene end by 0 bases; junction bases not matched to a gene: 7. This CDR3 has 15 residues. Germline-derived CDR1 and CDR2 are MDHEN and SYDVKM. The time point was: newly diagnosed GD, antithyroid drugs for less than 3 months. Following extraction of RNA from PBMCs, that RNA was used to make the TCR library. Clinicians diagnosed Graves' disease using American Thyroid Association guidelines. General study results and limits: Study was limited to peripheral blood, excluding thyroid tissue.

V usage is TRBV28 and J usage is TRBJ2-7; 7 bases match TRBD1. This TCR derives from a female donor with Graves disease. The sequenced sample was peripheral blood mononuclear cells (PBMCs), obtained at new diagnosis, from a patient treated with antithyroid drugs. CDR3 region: CASSPGGMGSYEQYF. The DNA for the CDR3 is TGTGCCAGCAGTCCAGGGGGTATGGGCTCCTACGAGCAGTACTTC.